This TCR beta chain was retrieved from a study of response to subunit inactivated influenza vaccine. This clonotype was picked up a small number of times. Antigen unknown. Germline lookup yields CDR1 DFQATT and CDR2 SNEGSKA (reference sequence). V was clipped by 2 bases and J by 6 bases; unmatched bases: 9. The CDR3 loop spans 14 amino acids. MiXCR, applied by TCRdb to the RT-PCR reads, yields one record per CDR3 protein. Here the sample spans about 650,000 distinct CDR3 sequences, 15% to 19% being singletons. Broader study findings: The authors suggested that every seasonal influenza vaccination recruits few new T cells.

This chain joins TRBV20-1 and TRBJ1-1; 7 bases line up with TRBD1. The sequencing here drew on PBMCs from blood, taken approximately 12 days after vaccination. The sequence was obtained from a man in his forties or fifties who received an inactivated influenza vaccine. The CDR3 is CSARIGRGAAEAFF. The DNA of the CDR3 is TGCAGTGCTAGAATCGGCAGGGGGGCTGCTGAAGCTTTCTTT.